A selection of T cell receptor beta chains follows, all from one sample in a study of radiotherapy plus CTLA-4 blockade in lung cancer. The assay was immunoSEQ multiplex PCR, and TCRdb's table has in-frame clones only and misses some. The table shows just over 60,000 clones, with 70% to 80% occurring only once. The sequences come from peripheral blood, collected from a patient treated with radiotherapy plus ipilimumab. All receptors come from a human donor with non-small cell lung cancer who had a complete response to radiotherapy plus ipilimumab. The CDR3 runs from the conserved cysteine through the conserved F or W. A D gene is named only where the DNA matches it firmly. Size is stated for part of the rows, as once, few or many counts, or as a class when the clone is expanded.

clone_size j_call v_call d_call cdr3_aa cdr3_nt
NA TRBJ2-7 TRBV5-1 TRBD2 CASSFPLAGGHPYEQYF TGCGCCAGCAGCTTTCCCCTAGCGGGGGGTCATCCCTACGAGCAGTACTTC
NA TRBJ2-5 TRBV18 NA CASSLGAPYQETQYF TGTGCCAGCTCCCTCGGGGCACCTTACCAAGAGACCCAGTACTTC
once TRBJ1-1 TRBV5-5 NA CASSLVDTEAFF TGTGCCAGCAGCTTGGTGGACACTGAAGCTTTCTTT
NA TRBJ2-7 TRBV29-1 NA CSVEDAGSSYEQYF TGCAGCGTTGAAGATGCGGGTAGCTCCTACGAGCAGTACTTC
NA TRBJ1-4 TRBV11-2 NA CASSSGPKLGEKLFF TGTGCCAGCAGCTCGGGCCCCAAGTTAGGTGAAAAACTGTTTTTT
NA TRBJ1-4 TRBV10-1 NA CASRYRPDSGEKLFF TGCGCCAGCAGGTATCGGCCTGATAGCGGGGAAAAACTGTTTTTT
NA TRBJ2-1 TRBV23-1 TRBD2 CASSQSSAPTTSATLPSAGEQFF TGCGCCAGCAGTCAATCATCCGCCCCCACGACTAGCGCGACTTTACCTTCCGCGGGTGAGCAGTTCTTC
NA TRBJ1-3 TRBV7-6 NA CASSSRDTIYF TGTGCCAGCAGCTCTAGAGACACCATATATTTT
once TRBJ1-5 TRBV23-1 NA CASSQSLRDSKTNQPQHF TGCGCCAGCAGTCAATCACTCCGGGACTCTAAAACCAATCAGCCCCAGCATTTT
NA TRBJ1-2 TRBV30 NA CAWSLKGYGYTF TGTGCCTGGAGCCTAAAGGGCTATGGCTACACCTTC
once TRBJ1-2 TRBV11-2 NA CASSLAPGNNYGYTF TGTGCCAGCAGCTTAGCTCCGGGAAATAACTATGGCTACACCTTC
once TRBJ1-4 TRBV10-2 NA CASSDWGGDEKLFF TGCGCCAGCAGTGATTGGGGAGGGGATGAAAAACTGTTTTTT
NA TRBJ1-1 TRBV7-8 TRBD1 CASSLVTGVTEAFF TGTGCCAGCAGCTTGGTTACAGGGGTCACTGAAGCTTTCTTT
NA TRBJ1-2 TRBV4-1 NA CASRGKDGYTF TGCGCCAGCAGGGGGAAGGATGGCTACACCTTC
NA TRBJ2-2 TRBV7-2 NA CASSLVATGELFF TGTGCCAGCAGCTTAGTAGCGACCGGGGAGCTGTTTTTT
NA TRBJ2-7 TRBV9 TRBD2 CASSEGLAGGYEQYF TGTGCCAGCAGCGAGGGACTAGCGGGGGGCTACGAGCAGTACTTC
once TRBJ2-1 TRBV7-2 NA CASSLGRTVQFF TGTGCCAGCAGCTTAGGTCGGACTGTGCAGTTCTTC
NA TRBJ2-2 TRBV9 NA CASSLSGGMNTGELFF TGTGCCAGCAGTTTATCGGGGGGCATGAACACCGGGGAGCTGTTTTTT
NA TRBJ1-1 TRBV4-1 NA CASSQVPGTEAFF TGCGCCAGCAGCCAAGTCCCCGGGACTGAAGCTTTCTTT
NA TRBJ2-5 TRBV5-1 TRBD2 CASSLAPSGGQETQYF TGCGCCAGCAGCTTGGCCCCGAGCGGGGGCCAAGAGACCCAGTACTTC
once TRBJ1-5 TRBV10-3 TRBD1 CAISSPGQGNQPQHF TGTGCCATCAGCTCACCGGGACAGGGCAATCAGCCCCAGCATTTT
NA TRBJ2-5 TRBV5-1 TRBD1 CASSLQGNQETQYF TGCGCCAGCAGCTTACAGGGGAATCAAGAGACCCAGTACTTC
NA TRBJ2-3 TRBV9 NA CASSGKMGASDTQYF TGTGCCAGCAGCGGAAAAATGGGTGCATCAGATACGCAGTATTTT
NA TRBJ2-1 TRBV5-1 TRBD2 CASSRTSGRANEQFF TGCGCCAGCAGCCGGACTAGCGGGAGGGCTAATGAGCAGTTCTTC
NA TRBJ1-2 TRBV6-5 NA CASSYDPRVGDYTF TGTGCCAGCAGTTACGATCCCAGGGTGGGTGACTACACCTTC
few TRBJ2-3 TRBV25-1 TRBD2 CASSEVGGGGGPQYF TGTGCCAGCAGTGAAGTGGGGGGAGGCGGGGGACCGCAGTATTTT
NA TRBJ2-2 TRBV19 NA CASSPPGGGALTTGELFF TGTGCCAGTAGTCCCCCCGGTGGTGGGGCACTTACCACCGGGGAGCTGTTTTTT
NA TRBJ1-5 TRBV6-5 NA CASSPGTLGNQPQHF TGTGCCAGCAGTCCCGGGACACTCGGCAATCAGCCCCAGCATTTT
NA TRBJ1-1 TRBV19 TRBD1 CASIKQGAGLNTEAFF TGTGCCAGTATAAAGCAGGGGGCCGGATTGAACACTGAAGCTTTCTTT
NA TRBJ1-4 TRBV19 NA CASTGTEREKLFF TGTGCCAGTACGGGAACAGAAAGGGAAAAACTGTTTTTT
few TRBJ1-4 TRBV28 NA CASSFPGRTTNEKLFF TGTGCCAGCAGTTTCCCGGGACGGACGACTAATGAAAAACTGTTTTTT
NA TRBJ2-3 TRBV7-8 TRBD2 CASSFSGRAADTQYF TGTGCCAGCAGCTTTAGCGGGAGGGCCGCAGATACGCAGTATTTT
NA TRBJ1-6 TRBV28 NA CASTPGKGYNSPLHF TGTGCCAGCACCCCAGGGAAGGGGTATAATTCACCCCTCCACTTT
NA TRBJ1-6 TRBV9 NA CASSVTVNSPLHF TGTGCCAGCAGCGTTACCGTTAATTCACCCCTCCACTTT
NA TRBJ1-1 TRBV6-5 NA CASSSGSYTEAFF TGTGCCAGCAGTTCCGGAAGCTACACTGAAGCTTTCTTT
NA TRBJ1-2 TRBV20-1 NA CSVGVSGGYTF TGCAGTGTGGGTGTAAGCGGTGGCTACACCTTC
medium-sized TRBJ1-5 TRBV9 NA CASSSGLGQPQHF TGTGCCAGCAGCTCAGGTCTGGGTCAGCCCCAGCATTTT
NA TRBJ1-1 TRBV11-2 NA CASSSMWEEAFF TGTGCCAGCAGCTCGATGTGGGAGGAAGCTTTCTTT
NA TRBJ1-4 TRBV10-3 NA CAISEPGSLGQKLFF TGTGCCATCAGTGAGCCAGGGTCCTTAGGCCAAAAACTGTTTTTT
once TRBJ2-7 TRBV6-6 TRBD1 CASSYPDRGYEQYF TGTGCCAGCAGTTACCCTGACAGGGGCTACGAGCAGTACTTC
few TRBJ2-1 TRBV11-3 NA CASSLDVRGAEQFF TGTGCCAGCAGCTTAGACGTAAGGGGGGCTGAGCAGTTCTTC
NA TRBJ1-1 TRBV6-6 NA CASSRLRTEAFF TGTGCCAGCAGTCGACTTCGGACTGAAGCTTTCTTT
NA TRBJ2-1 TRBV7-2 TRBD2 CASSLGLATYNEQFF TGTGCCAGCAGCTTGGGACTAGCGACCTACAATGAGCAGTTCTTC
NA TRBJ2-3 TRBV7-6 NA CASSLVPNVIETDTQYF TGTGCCAGCAGCTTAGTCCCTAACGTAATAGAGACAGATACGCAGTATTTT
NA TRBJ1-1 TRBV7-2 TRBD1 CASSLTGGDYTEAFF TGTGCCAGCAGCCTTACAGGGGGCGATTACACTGAAGCTTTCTTT
NA TRBJ1-5 TRBV19 NA CAGGDGNQPQHF TGTGCCGGAGGGGACGGCAATCAGCCCCAGCATTTT
NA TRBJ1-2 TRBV7-2 TRBD1 CASSRQGLVDGYTF TGTGCCAGCAGCAGACAGGGCTTGGTCGATGGCTACACCTTC
NA TRBJ2-5 TRBV19 TRBD1 CASSTRQGARVETQYF TGTGCCAGTAGTACCCGACAGGGGGCGCGTGTAGAGACCCAGTACTTC